These 11 T cell receptor beta chains came from one sample sequenced in a study of CD8+CD57+ T cells in acquired aplastic anemia. The template for TCR beta VDJ and CDR3 sequence profiling was genomic DNA. MiXCR was run by TCRdb on the reads, yielding one entry per CDR3 protein. The sample includes some 130,000 distinct CDR3 sequences, 40% to 60% of them seen just once. The source material was sorted CD4+, CD8+, or CD8+CD57+ T cells (not recorded which) from PBMCs. These receptors came from a human donor in good health, serving as a control.

Turning to this clonotype: Because it lacks the conserved phenylalanine or tryptophan at the end, this CDR3 is likely a read error. The chain recombines TRBV7-8 with TRBJ2-3; D unresolved. Germline CDR1 and CDR2: SGHVS and FQNEAQ. The CDR3 runs 15 residues. The germline V and J ends were trimmed by 1 base and 0 bases, with 8 bases remaining between them. The CDR3 nucleotides read TGTGCCAGCAGCTTAGAAACGTTAAGCACAGATACGCAGTATCTT. As protein: CASSLETLSTDTQYL.

This clonotype was detected only once. V is TRBV10-3 and J is TRBJ1-3; D is possibly TRBD1 (6 bases). Trimming pared 4 bases from V and 0 bases from J, leaving 19 bases between. The CDR3 loop spans 18 amino acids. Germline V gene data show CDR1 as ENHRY and CDR2 as SYGVKD. The CDR3 is CAISGPLSRDNSGNTIYF. DNA for the CDR3: TGTGCCATCAGTGGCCCCCTATCTCGGGACAACTCTGGAAACACCATATATTTT.

This clonotype was counted once. A junction end diverges from the germline sequence, so it may reflect a read error. The rearrangement links TRBV7-8 to TRBJ2-2, with TRBD1 matching over 10 bases. The CDR3 is 12 residues long. Germline V CDR1 and CDR2: SGHVS, FQNEAQ. The CDR3: CASSFGQGVLFF. The CDR3 coding sequence is TGTGCCAGCAGCTTTGGACAGGGGGTGCTGTTTTTT. Full variable domain (remainder filled in from reference TRBV7-8 and TRBJ2-2): GAGVSQSPRYKVAKRGQDVALRCDPISGHVSLFWYQQALGQGPEFLTYFQNEAQLDKSGLPSDRFFAERPEGSVSTLKIQRTQQEDSAVYLCASSFGQGVLFFGEGSRLTVL.

This clonotype was seen many times. The V and J genes are TRBV7-7 and TRBJ2-3, with D unclear. CDR1 is SSHAT and CDR2 is FNYEAQ in the germline V gene (reference sequence). The V gene lost 5 bases and the J gene lost 0 bases, with 12 bases spanning the gap. CDR3 length: 15 residues. CDR3 residues: CASSPGPFSTDTQYF. CDR3 sequence (DNA): TGTGCCAGCAGCCCTGGACCATTCAGCACAGATACGCAGTATTTT.

The genes are TRBV20-1 and TRBJ1-6; D may be TRBD1 (6 bases). This CDR3 has 16 amino acids. The germline V gene encodes CDR1 DFQATT and CDR2 SNEGSKA (reference sequence). V was cut by 0 bases and J by 0 bases, with 9 bases left in between. Here the CDR3 reads CSAREDRSSYNSPLHF. The CDR3 nucleotides are TGCAGTGCTAGAGAAGACAGGAGCTCCTATAATTCACCCCTCCACTTT.

The chain carries TRBV14 and TRBJ2-5; D uncertain. The V gene's germline CDR1 is SGHDN and CDR2 FVKESK. V lost 3 bases and J 5 bases, leaving 13 bases between the germline ends. The length of the CDR3 is 14 residues. The CDR3 sequence is CASSHPLGRETQYF. Here the CDR3 DNA reads TGTGCCAGCAGCCATCCCCTTGGTCGGGAGACCCAGTACTTC.

J is TRBJ2-3 and V is TRBV25-1; D is unresolved. The CDR3 is 14 residues long. Germline values: CDR1 MGHDK, CDR2 SYGVNS. The V and J ends lost 3 bases and 6 bases respectively, with 13 bases between them. CDR3 loop: CASSERPLRDTQYF. In nucleotides, the CDR3 is TGTGCCAGCAGTGAGCGTCCACTTCGGGATACGCAGTATTTT.

The chain couples TRBV7-3 to TRBJ1-1; 9 bases fit TRBD1. This CDR3 is 15 amino acids long. Germline CDR1 is SGHTA and CDR2 is FQGTGA. V lost 5 bases to trimming and J lost 1 base; unmatched junction nucleotides: 5. Here the CDR3 DNA reads TGTGCCAGCAGCACTTGGGGACAGGGGAACACTGAAGCTTTCTTT. Its translation: CASSTWGQGNTEAFF.

In regard to this clonotype: Mismatch with germline at one junction end may stem from a read error. The V gene is TRBV10-3, the J gene TRBJ2-7; 9 nucleotides match TRBD1. Germline loops: CDR1 ENHRY, CDR2 SYGVKD. The CDR3 covers 12 residues. CDR3 region: CVISATGGEQCF. CDR3 DNA sequence: TGTGTCATCAGTGCGACAGGGGGGGAGCAGTGCTTC.

V usage is TRBV10-3 and J usage is TRBJ2-3; no clear D. CDR1 is ENHRY, CDR2 SYGVKD, per germline. Trimming removed 4 bases from V and 2 bases from J, with 10 bases in between. This CDR3 region has 14 residues. The CDR3 bases are TGTGCCATCAGTGCGGGCAGGTCCACAGATACGCAGTATTTT. Translation gives CAISAGRSTDTQYF.

The chain joins TRBV5-1 to TRBJ1-4, with 7 bases fitting TRBD1. The V segment lost 1 base and the J segment 8 bases; nucleotides outside the gene matches: 5. Germline V gives CDR1 SGHRS, CDR2 YFSETQ. The CDR3 is 14 residues long. CDR3 loop: CASSLRQGGEKLFF. CDR3 DNA sequence: TGCGCCAGCAGCTTGCGACAGGGTGGGGAAAAACTGTTTTTT.